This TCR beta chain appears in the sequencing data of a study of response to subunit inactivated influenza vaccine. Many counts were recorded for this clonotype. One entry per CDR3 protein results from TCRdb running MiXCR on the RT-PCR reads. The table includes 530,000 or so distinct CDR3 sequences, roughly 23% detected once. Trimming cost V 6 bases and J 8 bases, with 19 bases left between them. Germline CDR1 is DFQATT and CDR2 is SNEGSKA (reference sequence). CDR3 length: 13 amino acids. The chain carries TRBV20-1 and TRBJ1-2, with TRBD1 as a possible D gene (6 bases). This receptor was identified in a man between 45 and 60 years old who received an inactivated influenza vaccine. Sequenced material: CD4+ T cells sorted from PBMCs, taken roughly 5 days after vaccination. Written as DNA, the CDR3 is TGCAGTGCGAGGAACAGGGTGAAGTGGGGCTACACCTTC. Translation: CSARNRVKWGYTF.